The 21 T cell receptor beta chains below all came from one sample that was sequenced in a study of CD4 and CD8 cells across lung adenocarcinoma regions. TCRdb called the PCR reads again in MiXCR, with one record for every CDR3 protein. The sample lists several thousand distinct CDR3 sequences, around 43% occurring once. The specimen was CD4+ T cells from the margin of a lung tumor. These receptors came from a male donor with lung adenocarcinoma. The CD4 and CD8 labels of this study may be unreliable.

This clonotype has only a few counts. The CDR3 DNA follows: TGTGCCAGCAGCTTAACCAATGAGCAGTTCTTC. It yields the protein CASSLTNEQFF. This chain connects TRBV11-2 to TRBJ2-1; D is unresolved. The CDR3 runs 11 residues. Germline CDR1 and CDR2: SGHAT and FQNNGV. Deletions cut 2 bases from V and 6 bases from J, with 2 bases between. The entire variable domain, with the rest obtained from reference TRBV11-2 and TRBJ2-1, is as follows: EAGVAQSPRYKIIEKRQSVAFWCNPISGHATLYWYQQILGQGPKLLIQFQNNGVVDDSQLPKDRFSAERLKGVDSTLKIQPAKLEDSAVYLCASSLTNEQFFGPGTRLTVL.

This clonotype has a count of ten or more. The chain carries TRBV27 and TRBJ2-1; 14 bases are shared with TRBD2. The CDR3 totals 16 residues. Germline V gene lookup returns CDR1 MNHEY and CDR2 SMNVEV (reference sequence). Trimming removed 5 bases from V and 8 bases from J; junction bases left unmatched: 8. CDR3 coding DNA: TGTGCCAGCAGTGCTGGACTAGCGGGGGGTATCGATGAGCAGTTCTTC. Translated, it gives CASSAGLAGGIDEQFF.

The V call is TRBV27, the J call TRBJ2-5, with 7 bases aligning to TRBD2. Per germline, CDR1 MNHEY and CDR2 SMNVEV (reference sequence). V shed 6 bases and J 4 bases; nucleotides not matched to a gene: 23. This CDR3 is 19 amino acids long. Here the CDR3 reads CASRATGGAGRPGPETQYF. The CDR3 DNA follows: TGTGCCAGCAGAGCCACGGGGGGAGCCGGGCGCCCTGGCCCAGAGACCCAGTACTTC.

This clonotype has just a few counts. As DNA, the CDR3 is TGTGCCAGCAGTTCTTCAGCCTATGGCTACACCTTC. The encoded protein is CASSSSAYGYTF. The genes are TRBV28 and TRBJ1-2; D call uncertain. Trimming shortened V by 4 bases and J by 4 bases, and 7 bases separated the two germline ends. This CDR3 is built from 12 residues. The germline V gene encodes CDR1 MDHEN and CDR2 SYDVKM.

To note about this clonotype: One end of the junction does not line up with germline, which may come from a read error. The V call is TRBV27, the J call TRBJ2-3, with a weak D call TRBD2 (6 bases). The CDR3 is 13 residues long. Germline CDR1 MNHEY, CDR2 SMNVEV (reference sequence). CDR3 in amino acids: CASGPEATDMQYF. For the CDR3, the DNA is TGCGCCAGCGGGCCGGAAGCCACAGATATGCAGTATTTC.

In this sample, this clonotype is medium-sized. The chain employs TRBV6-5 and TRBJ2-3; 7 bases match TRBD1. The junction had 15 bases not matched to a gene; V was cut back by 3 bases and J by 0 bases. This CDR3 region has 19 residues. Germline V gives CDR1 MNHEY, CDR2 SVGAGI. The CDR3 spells CASSYTRPTGIGSTDTQYF. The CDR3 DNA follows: TGTGCCAGCAGTTATACCAGACCGACAGGGATAGGGAGCACAGATACGCAGTATTTT.

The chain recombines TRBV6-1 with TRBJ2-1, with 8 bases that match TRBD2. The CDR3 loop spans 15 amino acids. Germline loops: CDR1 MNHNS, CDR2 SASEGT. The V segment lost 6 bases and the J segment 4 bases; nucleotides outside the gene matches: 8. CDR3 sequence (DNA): TGTGCCAGCAGCCACCCTGTAGCGGGGTACAATGAGCAGTTCTTC. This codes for CASSHPVAGYNEQFF.

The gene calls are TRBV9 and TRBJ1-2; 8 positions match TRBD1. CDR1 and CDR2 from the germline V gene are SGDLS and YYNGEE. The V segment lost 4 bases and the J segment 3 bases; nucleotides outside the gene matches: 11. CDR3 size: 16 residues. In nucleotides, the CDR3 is TGTGCCAGCAGCCCTACCCCGACAGGGGCGGACTATGGCTACACCTTC. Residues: CASSPTPTGADYGYTF.

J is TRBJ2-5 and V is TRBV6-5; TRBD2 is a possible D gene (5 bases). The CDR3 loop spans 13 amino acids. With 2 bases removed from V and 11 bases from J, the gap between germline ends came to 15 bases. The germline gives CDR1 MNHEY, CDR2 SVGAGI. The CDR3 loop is CASSYAGSEAQYF. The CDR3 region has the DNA TGTGCCAGCAGTTACGCGGGCTCGGAGGCGCAGTACTTC.

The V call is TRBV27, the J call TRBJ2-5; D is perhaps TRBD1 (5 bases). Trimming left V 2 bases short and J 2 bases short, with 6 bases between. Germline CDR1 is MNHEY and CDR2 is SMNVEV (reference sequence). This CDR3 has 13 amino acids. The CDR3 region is CASSLRGQETQYF. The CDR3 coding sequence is TGTGCCAGCAGTTTAAGGGGTCAAGAGACCCAGTACTTC.

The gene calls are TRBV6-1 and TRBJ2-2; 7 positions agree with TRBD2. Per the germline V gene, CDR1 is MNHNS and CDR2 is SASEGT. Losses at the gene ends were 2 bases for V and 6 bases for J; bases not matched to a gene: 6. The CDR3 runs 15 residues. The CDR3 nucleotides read TGTGCCAGCAGTGAATTGCGGGGGAGCCCCGGGGAGCTGTTTTTT. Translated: CASSELRGSPGELFF.

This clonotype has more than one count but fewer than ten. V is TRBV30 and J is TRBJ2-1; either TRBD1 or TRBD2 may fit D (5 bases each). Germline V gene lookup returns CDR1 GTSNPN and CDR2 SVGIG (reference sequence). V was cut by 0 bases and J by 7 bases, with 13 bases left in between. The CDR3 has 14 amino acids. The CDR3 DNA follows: TGTGCCTGGAGTGTACTTGGGACGGGTAATGAGCAGTTCTTC. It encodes CAWSVLGTGNEQFF.

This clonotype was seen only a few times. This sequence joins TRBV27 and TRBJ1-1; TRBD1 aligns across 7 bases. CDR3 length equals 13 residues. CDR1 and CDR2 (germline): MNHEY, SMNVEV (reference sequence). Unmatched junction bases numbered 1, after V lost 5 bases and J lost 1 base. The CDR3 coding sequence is TGTGCCAGCAGTGGGACAGCGAACACTGAAGCTTTCTTT. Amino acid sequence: CASSGTANTEAFF.

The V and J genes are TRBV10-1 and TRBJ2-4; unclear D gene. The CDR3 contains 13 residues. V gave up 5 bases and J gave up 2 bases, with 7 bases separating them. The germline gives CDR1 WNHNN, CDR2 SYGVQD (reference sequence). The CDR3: CASSLGPKNIQYF. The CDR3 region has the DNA TGCGCCAGCAGTCTCGGACCCAAAAACATTCAGTACTTC.

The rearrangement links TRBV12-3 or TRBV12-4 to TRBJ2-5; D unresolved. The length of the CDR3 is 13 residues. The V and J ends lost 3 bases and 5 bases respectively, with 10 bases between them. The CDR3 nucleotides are TGTGCCAGCAGTTTGAACTATCGGGAGACCCAGTACTTC. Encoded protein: CASSLNYRETQYF.

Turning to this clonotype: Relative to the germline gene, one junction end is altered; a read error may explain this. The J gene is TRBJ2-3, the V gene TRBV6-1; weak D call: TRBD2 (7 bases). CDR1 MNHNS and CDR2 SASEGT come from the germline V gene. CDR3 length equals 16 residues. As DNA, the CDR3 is TGTGCCAGCAGGGGAGGGGGGGTTAGGGGCACAGATACCCAGTATTTT. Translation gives CASRGGGVRGTDTQYF.

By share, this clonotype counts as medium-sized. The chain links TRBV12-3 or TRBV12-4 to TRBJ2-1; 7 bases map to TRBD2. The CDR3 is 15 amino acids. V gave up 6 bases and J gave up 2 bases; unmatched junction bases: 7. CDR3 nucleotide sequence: TGTGCCAGCAGGTGGAGCGGGAAAGCCTACAATGAGCAGTTCTTC. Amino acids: CASRWSGKAYNEQFF.

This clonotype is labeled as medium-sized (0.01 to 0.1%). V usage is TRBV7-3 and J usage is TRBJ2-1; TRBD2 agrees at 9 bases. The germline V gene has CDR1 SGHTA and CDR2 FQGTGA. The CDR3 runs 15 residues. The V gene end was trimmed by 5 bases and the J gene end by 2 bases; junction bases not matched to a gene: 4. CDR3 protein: CASSPWTSAYNEQFF. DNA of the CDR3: TGTGCCAGCAGCCCCTGGACTAGCGCCTACAATGAGCAGTTCTTC.

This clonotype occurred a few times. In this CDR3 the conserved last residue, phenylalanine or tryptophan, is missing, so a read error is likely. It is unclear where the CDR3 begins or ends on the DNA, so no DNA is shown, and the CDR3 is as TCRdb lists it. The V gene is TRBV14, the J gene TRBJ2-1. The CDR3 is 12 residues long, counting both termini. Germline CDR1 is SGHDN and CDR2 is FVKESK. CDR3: CACGPDLTPAKG.

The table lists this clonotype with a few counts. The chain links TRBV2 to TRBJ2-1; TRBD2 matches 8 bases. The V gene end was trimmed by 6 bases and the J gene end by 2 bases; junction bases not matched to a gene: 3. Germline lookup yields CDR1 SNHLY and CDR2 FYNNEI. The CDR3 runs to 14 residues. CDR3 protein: CASRLAGPYNEQFF. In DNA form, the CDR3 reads TGTGCCAGCAGGCTAGCGGGCCCCTACAATGAGCAGTTCTTC.

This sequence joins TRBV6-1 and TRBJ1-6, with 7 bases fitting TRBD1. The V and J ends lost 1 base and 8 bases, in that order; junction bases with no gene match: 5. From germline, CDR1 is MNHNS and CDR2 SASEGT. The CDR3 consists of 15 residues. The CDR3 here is CASSEDWQGDSPLHF. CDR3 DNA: TGTGCCAGCAGTGAAGATTGGCAGGGGGATTCACCCCTCCACTTT.